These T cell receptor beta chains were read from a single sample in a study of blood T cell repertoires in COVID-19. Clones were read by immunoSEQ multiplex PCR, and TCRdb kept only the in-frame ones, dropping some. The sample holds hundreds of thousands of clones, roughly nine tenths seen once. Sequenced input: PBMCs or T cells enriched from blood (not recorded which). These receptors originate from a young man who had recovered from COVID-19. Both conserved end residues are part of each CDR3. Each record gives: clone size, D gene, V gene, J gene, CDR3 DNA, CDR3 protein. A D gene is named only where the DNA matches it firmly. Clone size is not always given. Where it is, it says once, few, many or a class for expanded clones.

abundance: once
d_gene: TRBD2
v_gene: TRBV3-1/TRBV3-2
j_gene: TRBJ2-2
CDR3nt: TGTGCCAGCAGCCAAGCGGGACTAGCTTCCGGGGAGCTGTTTTTT
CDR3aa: CASSQAGLASGELFF

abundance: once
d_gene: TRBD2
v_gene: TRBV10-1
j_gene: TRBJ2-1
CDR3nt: TGCGCCAGCAGTCAGCGGGAGACCTCCTACAATGAGCAGTTCTTC
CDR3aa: CASSQRETSYNEQFF

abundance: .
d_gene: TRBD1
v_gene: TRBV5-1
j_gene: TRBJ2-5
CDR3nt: TGCGCCAGCAGCTATAGGGGACAGGGGGTTGAGACCCAGTACTTC
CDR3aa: CASSYRGQGVETQYF

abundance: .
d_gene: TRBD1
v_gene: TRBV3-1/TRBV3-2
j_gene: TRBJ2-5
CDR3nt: TGTGCCAGCAGCCCTGGACAGGGAGAGACCCAGTACTTC
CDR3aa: CASSPGQGETQYF

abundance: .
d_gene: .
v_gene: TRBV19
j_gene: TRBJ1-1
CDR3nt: TGTGCCAGTAGTGTCGGAGGGGCCTCAGAAGCTTTCTTT
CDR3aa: CASSVGGASEAFF

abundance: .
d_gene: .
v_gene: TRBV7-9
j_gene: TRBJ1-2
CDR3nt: TGTGCCAGCAGCGCGGGACCGCTCTATGGCTACACCTTC
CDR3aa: CASSAGPLYGYTF

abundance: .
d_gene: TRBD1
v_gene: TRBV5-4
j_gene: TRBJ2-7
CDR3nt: TGTGCCAGCAGCTTCAGGGGGTTAACCTACGAGCAGTACTTC
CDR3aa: CASSFRGLTYEQYF

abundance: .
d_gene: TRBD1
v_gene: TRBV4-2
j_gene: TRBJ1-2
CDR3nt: TGTGCCAGCAGCCAAGGACAGGGGGGCTATGGCTACACCTTC
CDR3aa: CASSQGQGGYGYTF

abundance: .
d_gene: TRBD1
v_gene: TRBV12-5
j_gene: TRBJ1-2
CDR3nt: TGTGCTAGCAAACCCGGGACAGGGGTTTATGGCTACACCTTC
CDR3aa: CASKPGTGVYGYTF

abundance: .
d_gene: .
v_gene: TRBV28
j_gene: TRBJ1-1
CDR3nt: TGTGCCAGCACTTCGAACACTGAAGCTTTCTTT
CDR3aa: CASTSNTEAFF

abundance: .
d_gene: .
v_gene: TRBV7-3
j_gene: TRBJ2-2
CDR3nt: TGTGCCAGCAGCCCCCAGGGGCCGGGCACCGGGGAGCTGTTTTTT
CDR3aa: CASSPQGPGTGELFF

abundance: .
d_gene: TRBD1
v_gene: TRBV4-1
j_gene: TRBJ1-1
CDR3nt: TGCGCCAGCAGCCCGGACAGGATGAACACTGAAGCTTTCTTT
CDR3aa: CASSPDRMNTEAFF

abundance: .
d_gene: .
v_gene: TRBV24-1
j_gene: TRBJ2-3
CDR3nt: TGTGCCACCAGTCAAGGGGCCTCGGGGGTTTGGGATACGCAGTATTTT
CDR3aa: CATSQGASGVWDTQYF

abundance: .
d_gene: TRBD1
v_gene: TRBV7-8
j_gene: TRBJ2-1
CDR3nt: TGTGCCAGCAGGCATCAGGGGGCGGCCTACAATGAGCAGTTCTTC
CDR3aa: CASRHQGAAYNEQFF

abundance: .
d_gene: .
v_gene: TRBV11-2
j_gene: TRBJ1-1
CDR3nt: TGTGCCAGCGCCAATCAGGGGAACACTGAAGCTTTCTTT
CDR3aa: CASANQGNTEAFF

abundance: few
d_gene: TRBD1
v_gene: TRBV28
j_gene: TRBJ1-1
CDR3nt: TGTGCCAGCAGCCCCCCGACAGGGGGCAGATCTGAAGCTTTCTTT
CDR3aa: CASSPPTGGRSEAFF

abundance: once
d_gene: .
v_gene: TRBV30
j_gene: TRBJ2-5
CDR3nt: TGTGCCTGGAGGGTAACCCCGCGGGAGACCCAGTACTTC
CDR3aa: CAWRVTPRETQYF

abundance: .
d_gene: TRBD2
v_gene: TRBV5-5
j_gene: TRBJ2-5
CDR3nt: TGTGCCAGCAGCTTTGGGGGAGGGGAGACCCAGTACTTC
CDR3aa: CASSFGGGETQYF

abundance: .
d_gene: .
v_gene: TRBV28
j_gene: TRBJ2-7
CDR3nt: TGTGCCAGCAGAGGCGGGACTCGCTACGAGCAGTACTTC
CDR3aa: CASRGGTRYEQYF

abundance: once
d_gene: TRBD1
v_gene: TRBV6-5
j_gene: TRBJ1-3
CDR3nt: TGTGCCAGCAGTTCATACAGGGGGTCCTCTGGAAACACCATATATTTT
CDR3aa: CASSSYRGSSGNTIYF

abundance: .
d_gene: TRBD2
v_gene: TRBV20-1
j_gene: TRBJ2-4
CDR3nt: TGCAGTGCTAGTGGGACAAATCTAGCGGGAGGAACCAAAAACATTCAGTACTTC
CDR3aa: CSASGTNLAGGTKNIQYF

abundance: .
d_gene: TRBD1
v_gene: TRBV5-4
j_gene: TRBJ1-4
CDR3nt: TGTGCCAGCAGCTTGGCCGGGGGACAGGGTCGAGAAAAACTGTTTTTT
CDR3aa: CASSLAGGQGREKLFF

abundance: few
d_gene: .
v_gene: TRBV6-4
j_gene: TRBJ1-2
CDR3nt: TGTGCCAGCAGGGAGGAGGCCACCTTC
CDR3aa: CASREEATF

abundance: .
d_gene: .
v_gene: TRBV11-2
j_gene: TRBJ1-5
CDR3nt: TGTGCCAGCAGCTTAGGGGGGCCCGATCAGCCCCAGCATTTT
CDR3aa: CASSLGGPDQPQHF

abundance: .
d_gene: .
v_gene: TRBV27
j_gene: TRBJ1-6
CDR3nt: TGTGCCAGCAGCCGGGACTATAATTCACCCCTCCACTTT
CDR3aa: CASSRDYNSPLHF

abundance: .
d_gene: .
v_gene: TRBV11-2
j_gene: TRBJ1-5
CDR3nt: TGTGCCAGCAGCTTAGAGTACGGTAGCAATCAGCCCCAGCATTTT
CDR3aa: CASSLEYGSNQPQHF

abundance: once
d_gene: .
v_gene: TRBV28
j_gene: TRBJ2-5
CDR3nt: TGTGCCAGCAGTCCAGGAGGGCCCTCGATCCAAGAGACCCAGTACTTC
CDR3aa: CASSPGGPSIQETQYF

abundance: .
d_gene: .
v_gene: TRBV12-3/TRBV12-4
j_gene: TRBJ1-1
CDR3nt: TGTGCCAGCAGCGCGGTAGACACTGAAGCTTTCTTT
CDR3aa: CASSAVDTEAFF

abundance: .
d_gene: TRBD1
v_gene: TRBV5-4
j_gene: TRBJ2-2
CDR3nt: TGTGCCAGCAGCTTGGACCTGGGACAGGGAATAGCCGGGGAGCTGTTTTTT
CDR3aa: CASSLDLGQGIAGELFF

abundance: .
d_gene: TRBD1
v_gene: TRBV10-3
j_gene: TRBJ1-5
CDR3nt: TGTGCCATCAGTGGGACAGGGGCCGCGGGGACCCAGCATTTT
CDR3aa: CAISGTGAAGTQHF